A few counts support the clone carrying this T cell receptor (beta chain). The antigen remains unidentified. The data derive from a study of cytomegalovirus exposure and HLA in healthy donors. Study overall: For the approximately 390 genotyped donors, about 81% fell within the Caucasian-associated ancestry cluster.

60 Vbeta and 13 Jbeta primers were used in PCR. Here immunoSEQ multiplex PCR was the method, and the copy in TCRdb shows in-frame clones only, minus some. The table lists fewer than 80,000 clones, roughly 78% of them singletons. Notes on the study in general: Judged likely to be a sequencing artifact was a cluster of highly shared sequence variants. In an earlier analysis, most TCR beta V segments were productive about 87% or about 30% of the time. Later genetic work tied a missense DCLRE1C variant to beta-chain V and J trimming.

The germline V gene encodes CDR1 MGHRA and CDR2 YSYEKL. The CDR3 is made up of 14 amino acids. V was trimmed by 0 bases and J by 4 bases, leaving 7 bases between them. This TCR was recovered from a man younger than 45 in good health and CMV-seronegative. This chain connects TRBV4-1 to TRBJ1-5; possibly TRBD1 for D (5 bases). The sample taken for sequencing was PBMCs. CDR3 in DNA: TGCGCCAGCAGCCAAGATCCAGGGAATCAGCCCCAGCATTTT. It codes for CASSQDPGNQPQHF.